This TCR beta chain was documented in a study of identical twins (dated by TCRdb to about 2016). About the study as a whole: TCR alpha and beta repertoires from monozygotic twins, unrelated adults of various ages and cord blood were deep-sequenced to test whether fetal clonotypes persist. Replicate twin experiments were performed at different times using different library preparation protocols to rule out contamination.

This clonotype was found a few times. The clone's antigen remains unknown. No much larger clonotype is one base removed from it; base qualities were not supplied. Overall study outcomes, separate from this receptor: In monozygotic twins, recombination models systematically underestimated out-of-frame TCR alpha sharing, but the models matched the sharing seen between unrelated individuals. Because the same donors could not be followed over many years, the conclusions depended on cross-sectional statistical analysis. Out-of-frame TCR alpha sequences shared between twins showed an excess of low generation-probability sequences compared with coincidental sharing between unrelated individuals. A weaker excess of twin sharing was found in beta out-of-frame sequences because the signal-to-noise ratio was lowered by fewer shared sequences. Zero-insertion analyses could be partly confounded by invariant T cells such as MAIT and iNKT, though diverse VJ usage argued against such confounding for most clonotypes. Abundant cord blood beta clonotypes carried fewer insertions; young adult naive repertoires showed a weaker similar trend, while memory repertoires showed none.

Every donor in the study was a healthy Caucasian. Receptors were amplified or captured by 5' RACE. The data were produced on an Illumina HiSeq 2000. Template switching introduced a universal primer binding site; the final cDNA contained a unique molecular identifier, enabling accurate counting of TCR cDNA molecules. Specific primers in the conserved constant-segment region were used to synthesize first-strand cDNA for the TCR alpha and beta chains. To control for contamination, every cDNA library carried two barcodes: a SMART-Mk sample barcode plus Illumina barcodes. TruSeq adapter sequences and Illumina sample barcodes were added in two successive PCR steps. TCR alpha and beta cDNA libraries were sequenced on the Illumina HiSeq platform with custom primers. In the original analysis: MiGEC processed the raw reads to extract unique molecular identifiers, while MiXCR was used to determine the CDR3 positions. For each individual, recombination models were inferred using an EM algorithm with the repgenHMM and IGoR tools. The tcR package in R was used for shared clonotype analysis, with sharing normalized by the product of cloneset sizes. To study raw recombination without the effects of thymic and clonal selection, out-of-frame nonproductive sequences were analyzed. Starting from the raw public reads, TCRdb applied fastp trimming at Q25, assembled clones with MiXCR and retained in-frame beta chains. Each CDR3 protein gets just one entry, which takes the most common genes and DNA from the rows behind it. TCRdb, not the authors, supplied the V and J calls. The sample table lists roughly 1,500,000 distinct CDR3 sequences, about 31% of them with a count of one. The ten largest clonotypes hold about 0.27% of the sample.

The junction shows trimming of 6 bases on V and 3 bases on J, plus 16 bases between the germline ends. From the cysteine through the phenylalanine, the CDR3 covers 14 amino acids. CDR3 DNA only is kept here, 42 bases in frame from base 1. Per the germline V gene, SQVTM is the CDR1 and ANQGSEA is the CDR2. Sequencing was carried out using cord blood. This receptor was identified in a newborn girl in good health. The rearrangement combines TRBV29-1 with TRBJ2-3; TRBD2 is a weak D gene call, 6 bases matching. DNA sequence: TGCAGCGTCCCAAGACTAGGCCAGACAGATACGCAGTATTTT. Protein translation: CSVPRLGQTDTQYF.